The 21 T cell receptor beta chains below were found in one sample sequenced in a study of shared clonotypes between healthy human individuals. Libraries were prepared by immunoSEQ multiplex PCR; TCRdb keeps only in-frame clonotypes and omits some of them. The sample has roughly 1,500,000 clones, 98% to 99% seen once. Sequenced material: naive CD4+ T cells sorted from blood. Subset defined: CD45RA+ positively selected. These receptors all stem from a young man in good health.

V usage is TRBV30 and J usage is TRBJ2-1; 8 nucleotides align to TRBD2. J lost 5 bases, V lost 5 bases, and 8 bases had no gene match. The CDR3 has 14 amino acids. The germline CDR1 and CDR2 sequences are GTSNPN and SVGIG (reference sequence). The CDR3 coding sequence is TGTGCCTGGTCCGGGACTAGTATTGACAATGAGCAGTTCTTC. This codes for CAWSGTSIDNEQFF.

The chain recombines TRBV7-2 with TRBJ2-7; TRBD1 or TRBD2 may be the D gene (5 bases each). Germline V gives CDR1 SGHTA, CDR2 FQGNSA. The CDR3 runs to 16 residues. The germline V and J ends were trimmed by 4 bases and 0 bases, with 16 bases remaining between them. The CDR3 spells CASSSTGREGSYEQYF. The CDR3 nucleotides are TGTGCCAGCAGCTCCACGGGGCGAGAGGGCTCCTACGAGCAGTACTTC.

The CDR3 DNA reads as TGTGCCAGCAGCGTAGCTACCCAGACCGGGGAGCTGTTTTTT. Translation gives CASSVATQTGELFF. The rearrangement joins TRBV9 to TRBJ2-2; no clear D. The germline V gene has CDR1 SGDLS and CDR2 YYNGEE. With 0 bases removed from V and 5 bases from J, the gap between germline ends came to 8 bases. The CDR3 runs 14 residues.

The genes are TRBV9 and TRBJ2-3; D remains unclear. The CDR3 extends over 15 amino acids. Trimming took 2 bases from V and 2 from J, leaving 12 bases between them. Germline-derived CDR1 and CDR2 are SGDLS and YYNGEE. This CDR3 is CASSVIGEITDTQYF. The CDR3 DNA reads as TGTGCCAGCAGCGTCATTGGGGAAATCACAGATACGCAGTATTTT.

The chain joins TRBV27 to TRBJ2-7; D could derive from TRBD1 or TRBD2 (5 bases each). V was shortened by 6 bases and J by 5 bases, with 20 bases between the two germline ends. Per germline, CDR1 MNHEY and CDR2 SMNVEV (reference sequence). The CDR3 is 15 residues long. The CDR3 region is CASSPGWAGSDEQYF. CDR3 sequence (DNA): TGTGCCAGCAGCCCAGGGTGGGCAGGGAGCGACGAGCAGTACTTC.

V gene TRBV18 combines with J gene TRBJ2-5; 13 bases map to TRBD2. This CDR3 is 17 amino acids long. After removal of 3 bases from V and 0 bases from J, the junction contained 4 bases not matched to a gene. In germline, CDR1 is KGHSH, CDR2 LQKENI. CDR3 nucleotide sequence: TGTGCCAGCTCACCCCTAGGACTAGCGGGGGACCAAGAGACCCAGTACTTC. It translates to CASSPLGLAGDQETQYF.

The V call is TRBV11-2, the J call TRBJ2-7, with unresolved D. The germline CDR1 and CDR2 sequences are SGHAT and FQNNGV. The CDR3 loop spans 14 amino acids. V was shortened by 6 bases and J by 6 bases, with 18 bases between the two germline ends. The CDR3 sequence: CASRQPKMEIEQYF. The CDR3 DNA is TGTGCCAGCAGACAACCCAAGATGGAGATCGAGCAGTACTTC. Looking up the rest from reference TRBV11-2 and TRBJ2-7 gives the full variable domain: EAGVAQSPRYKIIEKRQSVAFWCNPISGHATLYWYQQILGQGPKLLIQFQNNGVVDDSQLPKDRFSAERLKGVDSTLKIQPAKLEDSAVYLCASRQPKMEIEQYFGPGTRLTVT.

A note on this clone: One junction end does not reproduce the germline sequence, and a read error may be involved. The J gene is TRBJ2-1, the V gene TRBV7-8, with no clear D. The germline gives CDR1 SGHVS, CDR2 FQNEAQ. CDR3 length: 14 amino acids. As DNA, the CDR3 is TGTGCCAGCAGCTTAGCGGGGAATTACAATGGGCAGTTCTTC. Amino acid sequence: CASSLAGNYNGQFF.

The CDR3 coding sequence is TGTGCCAGCAGCTTGAACGGGGGTAGGTCGGAGACCCAGTACTTC. Protein: CASSLNGGRSETQYF. J is TRBJ2-5 and V is TRBV5-8; D possibly corresponds to TRBD2 (6 bases). This CDR3 spans 15 amino acids. Germline V gives CDR1 SGHTS, CDR2 YDEGEE. Trimming removed 1 base from V and 5 bases from J, with 15 bases in between.

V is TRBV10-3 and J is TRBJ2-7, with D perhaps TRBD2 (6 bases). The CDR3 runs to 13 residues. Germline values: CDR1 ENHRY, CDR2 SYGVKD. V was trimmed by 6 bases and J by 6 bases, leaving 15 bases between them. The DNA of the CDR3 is TGTGCCATCAGGGGGGGAGTTATCGGCGAGCAGTACTTC. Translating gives CAIRGGVIGEQYF.

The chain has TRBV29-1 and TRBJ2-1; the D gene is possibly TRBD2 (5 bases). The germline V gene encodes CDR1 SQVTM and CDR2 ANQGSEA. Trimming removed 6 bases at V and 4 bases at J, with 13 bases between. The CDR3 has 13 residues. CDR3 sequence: CSVRTGKYNEQFF. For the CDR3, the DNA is TGCAGCGTCCGGACGGGAAAGTACAATGAGCAGTTCTTC.

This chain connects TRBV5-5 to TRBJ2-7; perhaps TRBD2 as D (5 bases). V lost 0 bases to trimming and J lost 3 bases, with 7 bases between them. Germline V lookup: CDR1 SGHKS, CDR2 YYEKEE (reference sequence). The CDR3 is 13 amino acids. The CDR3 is CASSLVRGYEQYF. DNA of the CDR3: TGTGCCAGCAGCTTGGTTCGGGGCTACGAGCAGTACTTC.

The CDR3 coding sequence is TGTGCCAGCAGTTCCCCGACAGGGACTAGCACAGATACGCAGTATTTT. Protein: CASSSPTGTSTDTQYF. The rearrangement joins TRBV28 to TRBJ2-3, with D perhaps TRBD1 (7 bases). CDR1 and CDR2 (germline): MDHEN, SYDVKM. The CDR3 is 16 residues long. Trimming stripped 4 bases from V and 0 bases from J, with 14 bases between.

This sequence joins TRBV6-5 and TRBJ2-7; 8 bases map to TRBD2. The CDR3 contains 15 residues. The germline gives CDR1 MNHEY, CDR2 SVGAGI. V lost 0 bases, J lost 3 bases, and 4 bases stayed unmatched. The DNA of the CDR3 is TGTGCCAGCAGTTACTCGTATAGCGGGAACTACGAGCAGTACTTC. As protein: CASSYSYSGNYEQYF.

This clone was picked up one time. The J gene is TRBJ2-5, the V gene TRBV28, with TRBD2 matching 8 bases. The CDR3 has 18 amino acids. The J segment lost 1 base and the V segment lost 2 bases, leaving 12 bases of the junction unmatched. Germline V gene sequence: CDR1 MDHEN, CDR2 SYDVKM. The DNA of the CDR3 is TGTGCCAGCAGTTTAATATTATCCCTTAGCGGGGCCCAAGAGACCCAGTACTTC. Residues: CASSLILSLSGAQETQYF.

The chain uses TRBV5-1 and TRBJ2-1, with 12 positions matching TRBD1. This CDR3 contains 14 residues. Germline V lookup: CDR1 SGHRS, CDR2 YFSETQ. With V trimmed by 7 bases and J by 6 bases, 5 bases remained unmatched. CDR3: CASGGQGAANEQFF. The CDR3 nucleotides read TGCGCCAGCGGGGGACAGGGGGCAGCCAATGAGCAGTTCTTC.

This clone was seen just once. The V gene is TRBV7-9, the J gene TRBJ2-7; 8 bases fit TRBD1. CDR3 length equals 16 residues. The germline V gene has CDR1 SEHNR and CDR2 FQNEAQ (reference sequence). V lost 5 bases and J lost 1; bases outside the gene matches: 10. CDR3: CASSRTTGGSSYEQYF. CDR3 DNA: TGTGCCAGCAGCCGGACCACAGGGGGTTCATCCTACGAGCAGTACTTC.

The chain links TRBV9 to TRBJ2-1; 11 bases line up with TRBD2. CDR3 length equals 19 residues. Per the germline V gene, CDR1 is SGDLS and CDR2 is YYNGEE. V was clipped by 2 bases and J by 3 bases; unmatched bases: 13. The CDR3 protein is CASSVLAGGLARNYNEQFF. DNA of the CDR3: TGTGCCAGCAGCGTCTTAGCGGGGGGGCTAGCGAGAAACTACAATGAGCAGTTCTTC.

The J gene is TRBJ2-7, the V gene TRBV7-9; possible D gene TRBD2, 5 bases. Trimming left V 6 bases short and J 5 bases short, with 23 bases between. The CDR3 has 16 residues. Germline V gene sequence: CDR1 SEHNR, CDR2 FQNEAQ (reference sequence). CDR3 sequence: CASRPPDRGNGHEQYF. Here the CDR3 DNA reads TGTGCCAGCAGACCCCCCGATCGGGGTAATGGCCACGAGCAGTACTTC.

The CDR3 DNA sequence: TGTGCCAGCAGTTTGATGGCAGGGGGCACCGGGGAGCTGTTTTTT. Protein sequence: CASSLMAGGTGELFF. V and J are TRBV27 and TRBJ2-2; TRBD1 matches 7 bases. V shed 3 bases, J shed 4 bases, and the junction held 5 bases outside the gene matches. CDR1 is MNHEY and CDR2 is SMNVEV in the germline V gene (reference sequence). This CDR3 is 15 amino acids long.

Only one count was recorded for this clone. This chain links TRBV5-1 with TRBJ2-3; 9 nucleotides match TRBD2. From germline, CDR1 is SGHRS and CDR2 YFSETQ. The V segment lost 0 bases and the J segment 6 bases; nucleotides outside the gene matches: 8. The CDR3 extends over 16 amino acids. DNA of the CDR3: TGCGCCAGCAGCTTGGGTAGCGGGAGTACGAGGGATACGCAGTATTTT. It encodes CASSLGSGSTRDTQYF.